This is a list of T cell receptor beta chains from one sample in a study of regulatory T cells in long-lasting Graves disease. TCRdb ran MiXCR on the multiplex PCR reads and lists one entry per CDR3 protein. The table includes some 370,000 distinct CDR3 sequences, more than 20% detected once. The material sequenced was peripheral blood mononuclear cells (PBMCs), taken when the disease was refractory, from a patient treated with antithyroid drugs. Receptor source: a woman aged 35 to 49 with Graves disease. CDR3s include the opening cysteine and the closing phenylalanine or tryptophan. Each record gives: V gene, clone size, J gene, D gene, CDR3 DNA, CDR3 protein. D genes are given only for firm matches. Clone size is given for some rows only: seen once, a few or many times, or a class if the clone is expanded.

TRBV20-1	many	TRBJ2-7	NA	TGCAGTGCTCCCAAAACGGCCTACGAGCAGTACTTC	CSAPKTAYEQYF
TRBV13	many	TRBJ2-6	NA	TGTGCCAGCAGCTTAGCTCGATGGATCTCTGGGGCCAACGTCCTGACTTTC	CASSLARWISGANVLTF
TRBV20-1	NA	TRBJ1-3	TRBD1	TGCAGTGCTAGAGGACAGACAGGGGTGGGAAACACCATATATTTT	CSARGQTGVGNTIYF
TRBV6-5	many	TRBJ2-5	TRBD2	TGTGCCAGCAGTTACGGACTAGCGGGAGGGCCTGGGACCCAGTACTTC	CASSYGLAGGPGTQYF
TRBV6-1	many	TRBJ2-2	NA	TGTGCCAGCAGGCTCGATGATCGCGGGGAGCTGTTTTTT	CASRLDDRGELFF
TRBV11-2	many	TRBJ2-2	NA	TGTGCCAGCAGCTTCGGCTCCGGGGAGCTGTTTTTT	CASSFGSGELFF
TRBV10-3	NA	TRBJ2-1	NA	TGTGCCATCAGTGATCTTCTAGGGAGAGACTACAATGAGCAGTTCTTC	CAISDLLGRDYNEQFF
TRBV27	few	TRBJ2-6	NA	TGTGCCAGCAGTTTAACCCAGGGCGCCTTCTCTGGGGCCAACGTCCTGACTTTC	CASSLTQGAFSGANVLTF
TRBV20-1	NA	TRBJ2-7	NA	TGCAGTGCGGAAGGAACCGAGCAGTACTTC	CSAEGTEQYF
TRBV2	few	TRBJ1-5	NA	TGTGCCAGCAGTGAAGCGCATAGGTTTGTCGATCAGCCCCAGCATTTT	CASSEAHRFVDQPQHF
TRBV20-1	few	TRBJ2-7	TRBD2	TGCAGTGGACGGCGGGAGGGCAAGTACGAGCAGTACTTC	CSGRREGKYEQYF
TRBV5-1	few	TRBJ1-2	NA	TGCGCCAGCAGGCCCATCGGGGAGAGCTATGGCTACACCTTC	CASRPIGESYGYTF
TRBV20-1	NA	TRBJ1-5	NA	TGCAGTGCTAACCTTGGCATTTTGGGTCAGCCCCAGCATTTT	CSANLGILGQPQHF